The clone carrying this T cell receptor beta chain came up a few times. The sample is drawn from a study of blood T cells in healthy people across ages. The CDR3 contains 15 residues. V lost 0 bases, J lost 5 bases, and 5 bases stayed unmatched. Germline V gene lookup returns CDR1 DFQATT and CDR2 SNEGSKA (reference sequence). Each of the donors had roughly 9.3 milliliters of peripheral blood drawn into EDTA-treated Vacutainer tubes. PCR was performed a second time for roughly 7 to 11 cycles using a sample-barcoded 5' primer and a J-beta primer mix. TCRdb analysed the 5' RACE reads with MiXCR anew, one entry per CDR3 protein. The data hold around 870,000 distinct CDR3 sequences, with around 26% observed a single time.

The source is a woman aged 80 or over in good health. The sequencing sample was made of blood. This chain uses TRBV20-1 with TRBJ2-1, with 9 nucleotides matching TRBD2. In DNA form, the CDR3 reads TGCAGTGCTAGAGATGGGCGGGGGGGCGACAATGAGCAGTTCTTC. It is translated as CSARDGRGGDNEQFF.